Presented here are 7 T cell receptor beta chains from one specimen sequenced in a study of tumor and adjacent non-tumor tissue in lung cancer. No cell sorting was done before RNA was extracted from the tissue. TCRbeta libraries were built with three rounds of nested PCR, modified from ARM-PCR. TCRdb passed the multiplex PCR reads through MiXCR, listing each CDR3 protein once. Altogether 200,000 or so distinct CDR3 sequences are present, 71% being singletons, with the ten largest covering approximately 26%. Sequenced: lung tumor tissue. These receptors were obtained from a man in his 60s with non-small cell lung cancer.

The chain has TRBV28 and TRBJ1-2; D uncertain. Germline V gene data show CDR1 as MDHEN and CDR2 as SYDVKM. Trimming left V 7 bases short and J 4 bases short, with 16 bases between. This CDR3 has 14 amino acids. The CDR3 nucleotides read TGTGCCAGCACCCTGGAGAGCAGCCTCTATGGCTACACCTTC. Translating gives CASTLESSLYGYTF.

In its sample, this clonotype was seen a few times. Germline and junction disagree at one end, which may indicate a read error. This sequence joins TRBV4-1 and TRBJ2-2; maybe TRBD1 (5 bases). Germline-derived CDR1 and CDR2 are MGHRA and YSYEKL. The CDR3 has 16 amino acids. The CDR3 loop is CANSQVPGANTGELFF. The CDR3 DNA reads TGCGCCAACAGCCAAGTTCCTGGGGCGAACACCGGAGAGCTGTTTTTT.

This clonotype was seen a handful of times. Possible read error: a much larger clone is one base away. This chain joins TRBV6-6 and TRBJ1-2; 7 bases map to TRBD1. The CDR3 consists of 15 residues. Germline V gives CDR1 MNHNY, CDR2 SVGAGI (reference sequence). In nucleotides, the CDR3 is TGTGTCAGCAGTTACTTAGGGGGCACCGGCTATGGCTACACCTTC. It specifies CVSSYLGGTGYGYTF.

This clonotype was counted only a few times. This could be a read error, since a much larger clone is one nucleotide away. The chain recombines TRBV11-1 with TRBJ1-6, with a weak D call TRBD1 (5 bases). The CDR3 is made up of 13 amino acids. From germline, CDR1 is SGHAT and CDR2 FQDESV (reference sequence). The V and J ends lost 9 bases and 8 bases respectively, with 14 bases between them. The CDR3 coding sequence is TGTGCCAGGGCCTCGGGGGGAGATTCACCCCTCCACTTT. It translates to CARASGGDSPLHF. Filled out from reference TRBV11-1 and TRBJ1-6, the complete variable domain reads EAEVAQSPRYKITEKSQAVAFWCDPISGHATLYWYRQILGQGPELLVQFQDESVVDDSQLPKDRFSAERLKGVDSTLKIQPAELGDSAMYLCARASGGDSPLHFGNGTRLTVT.

A note on this clonotype: A read error may account for a junction end that differs from germline. This sequence joins TRBV4-3 and TRBJ2-7, with 10 bases fitting TRBD1. The CDR3 is 16 amino acids. CDR1 is LGHNA and CDR2 is YSLEER in the germline V gene. This CDR3 is CASSQSPGTGEYDQYF. DNA for the CDR3: TGCGCCAGCAGCCAGAGCCCCGGGACAGGGGAATACGACCAGTACTTC.

Comments on this clonotype: Just one base apart from a much larger clone, this may be a read error. The chain uses TRBV20-1 and TRBJ2-1; TRBD2 matches 12 bases. V dropped 7 bases and J dropped 10; count of bases not matched to a gene: 11. The length of the CDR3 is 14 residues. The germline V gene has CDR1 DFQATT and CDR2 SNEGSKA (reference sequence). CDR3: CSVPLAGGPEEQFF. CDR3 DNA: TGCAGTGTCCCTCTAGCGGGAGGGCCCGAAGAGCAGTTCTTC.

Points on this clonotype: A much bigger clone sits one base away, suggesting this may be a read error. J is TRBJ1-1 and V is TRBV12-3 or TRBV12-4; 7 nucleotides line up with TRBD1. V shed 10 bases, J shed 13 bases, and the junction held 12 bases outside the gene matches. The CDR3 runs to 11 residues. The CDR3 bases are TGTGCCATCAGCCTAGGACAGGCCTTTTTCTTT. Encoded protein: CAISLGQAFFF.